This T cell receptor beta chain is from a study of blood T cells in healthy people across ages. This clonotype has only a few counts. This could be a read error, since a much larger clone is one nucleotide away. A second about 6 to 12 cycle PCR used barcoded and J-beta primers. TCRdb itself ran the 5' RACE reads through MiXCR, one entry per CDR3 protein. The sample yields hundreds of thousands of distinct CDR3 sequences, about 30% seen once. Trimming cost V 7 bases and J 8 bases, with 14 bases left between them. The CDR3 loop spans 12 amino acids. This sequence was found in a woman aged 80 or older in good health. V and J are TRBV12-3 or TRBV12-4 and TRBJ1-2, with D tentatively TRBD1 (5 bases). What was sequenced was blood. DNA of the CDR3: TGTGCCAGCATGGGGGGGAGTCACGGCTACACCTTC. This translates into CASMGGSHGYTF.